These 19 T cell receptor beta chains were all obtained from the same sample, sequenced in a study of T cell repertoires in cytomegalovirus infection (dated by TCRdb to between 2019 and 2020). Sequencing took place on an Illumina HiSeq 1500. TCRdb reprocessing: public reads trimmed at Q25 with fastp, clones called with MiXCR, in-frame beta chains kept. Each record represents a unique CDR3 protein, reported with the most common genes and DNA among its rows. The sample table holds fewer than 350,000 distinct CDR3 sequences, of which roughly a sixth were seen once. The top ten clonotypes cover more than 10% of the sample. The sequencing input was PBMCs. The source is a human donor in good health (CMV status not recorded). Some clones in this sample may be carry-over from other donors' samples.

This clonotype was detected many times. The V gene is TRBV28, the J gene TRBJ1-2; no firm D call. Germline assignment: CDR1 MDHEN and CDR2 SYDVKM. The CDR3 has 12 residues. V gave up 7 bases and J gave up 4 bases, with 10 bases separating them. CDR3 residues: CASNLKGYGYTF. Here the CDR3 DNA reads TGTGCCAGCAACCTAAAGGGCTATGGCTACACCTTC.

At least ten counts were recorded for this clonotype. The rearrangement uses TRBV7-2 and TRBJ2-1; 7 nucleotides match TRBD2. CDR1 and CDR2 from the germline V gene are SGHTA and FQGNSA. The ends lost 2 bases at V and 8 bases at J; junction bases unmatched: 12. CDR3 size: 16 residues. CDR3 sequence: CASSLLLSGVGDEQFF. The CDR3 nucleotides read TGTGCCAGCAGCTTACTTCTCAGCGGGGTGGGGGATGAGCAGTTCTTC.

This clonotype was recorded at least ten times. The chain links TRBV7-2 to TRBJ1-1; D possibly corresponds to TRBD1 (5 bases). The CDR3 totals 13 residues. CDR1 and CDR2 (germline): SGHTA, FQGNSA. V dropped 3 bases and J dropped 4 bases, with 9 bases sitting between them. CDR3 in DNA: TGTGCCAGCAGCTTCGGGACTTTCACTGAAGCTTTCTTT. This encodes CASSFGTFTEAFF.

This rearrangement joins TRBV25-1 to TRBJ2-1; 9 bases line up with TRBD1. Germline V gives CDR1 MGHDK, CDR2 SYGVNS. The CDR3 runs to 20 residues. V shed 4 bases, J shed 5 bases, and the junction held 21 bases outside the gene matches. The CDR3 DNA sequence: TGTGCCAGCAGTGGGGGGACAGGGTCTATCCTCCCATCGCACCACAATGAGCAGTTCTTC. Protein product: CASSGGTGSILPSHHNEQFF.

The chain joins TRBV3-1 to TRBJ2-4; D is uncertain. The length of the CDR3 is 13 residues. Trimming took off 0 bases at V and 8 bases at J, with 8 bases between the two ends. CDR1 is LGHDT, CDR2 YNNKEL, per germline (reference sequence). The CDR3 reads CASSQDRLDIQYF. In nucleotides, the CDR3 is TGTGCCAGCAGCCAAGATCGGTTGGACATTCAGTACTTC.

The sample holds a few counts of this clonotype. The J gene is TRBJ1-1, the V gene TRBV11-2, with D perhaps TRBD1 (5 bases). Trimming cost V 5 bases and J 4 bases, with 26 bases left between them. The CDR3 has 18 residues. CDR1 and CDR2 from the germline V gene are SGHAT and FQNNGV. In DNA form, the CDR3 reads TGTGCCAGCAGCCAATCTGGGGGGGGGTATTTGGACGGCACTGAAGCTTTCTTT. This gives the protein CASSQSGGGYLDGTEAFF.

The V call is TRBV12-3 or TRBV12-4, the J call TRBJ2-7; 9 bases are shared with TRBD1. The CDR3 is 13 amino acids. The V segment lost 8 bases and the J segment 2 bases; nucleotides outside the gene matches: 4. Here the CDR3 reads CASARDRAYEQYF. Written as DNA, the CDR3 is TGTGCCAGCGCCAGGGACAGGGCCTACGAGCAGTACTTC.

V and J are TRBV11-2 and TRBJ2-3; D is perhaps TRBD1 or TRBD2 (5 bases each). The V gene's germline CDR1 is SGHAT and CDR2 FQNNGV. The CDR3 covers 13 residues. The CDR3 region is CAGGRDHLDTQYF. In DNA, the CDR3 is TGTGCGGGCGGCAGGGACCACCTCGATACGCAGTATTTT.

Of note for this clonotype: Compared with germline, one end of the junction differs, possibly owing to a read error. The rearrangement joins TRBV4-1 to TRBJ1-3; perhaps TRBD1 as D (6 bases). The CDR3 is 16 residues long. CDR1 MGHRA and CDR2 YSYEKL come from the germline V gene. The CDR3 is CASSEDLTGSGNTIYF. The CDR3 nucleotides read TGCGCCAGCAGCGAAGACCTAACAGGGTCCGGAAACACCATATATTTT.

V usage is TRBV20-1 and J usage is TRBJ1-1; 7 bases align to TRBD1. Germline V gene sequence: CDR1 DFQATT, CDR2 SNEGSKA (reference sequence). J gave up 6 bases and V 4 bases, and 5 bases lay outside the gene matches. This CDR3 contains 12 residues. The CDR3 is CSAKTGAPEAFF. Here the CDR3 DNA reads TGCAGTGCTAAAACAGGGGCTCCTGAAGCTTTCTTT.

This chain uses TRBV28 with TRBJ1-2; no clear D gene. The CDR3 spans 15 residues. Germline V gene data show CDR1 as MDHEN and CDR2 as SYDVKM. The germline V and J ends were trimmed by 5 bases and 2 bases, with 15 bases remaining between them. The CDR3 sequence: CASSEGSRRNYGYTF. In nucleotides, the CDR3 is TGTGCCAGCAGTGAAGGATCTCGCAGGAACTATGGCTACACCTTC.

CDR3 nucleotides: TGTGCCAGCAAGGCAAATTCGGGGGGGGACACTGAAGCTTTCTTT. Encoded protein: CASKANSGGDTEAFF. The rearrangement links TRBV6-1 to TRBJ1-1, with D possibly being TRBD1 (5 bases). The V and J ends lost 7 bases and 3 bases respectively, with 18 bases between them. Germline V gene lookup returns CDR1 MNHNS and CDR2 SASEGT. This CDR3 contains 15 residues.

This clonotype was seen only a few times. This rearrangement joins TRBV6-2 or TRBV6-3 to TRBJ2-2, with D unresolved. The germline CDR1 and CDR2 sequences are MNHEY and SVGEGT. The length of the CDR3 is 15 residues. V was shortened by 4 bases and J by 1 base, with 10 bases between the two germline ends. As DNA, the CDR3 is TGTGCCAGCAGTTGGGTCAAGGGGAACACCGGGGAGCTGTTTTTT. Residues: CASSWVKGNTGELFF.

The CDR3 nucleotides read TGTGCCAGCAGTTTCGGACAGGGGAGTATTTCACCCCTCCACTTT. Translation gives CASSFGQGSISPLHF. The V call is TRBV6-5, the J call TRBJ1-6, with 9 bases aligning to TRBD1. V lost 4 bases to trimming and J lost 9 bases; unmatched junction nucleotides: 7. The V gene's germline CDR1 is MNHEY and CDR2 SVGAGI. There are 15 residues in the CDR3.

The DNA of the CDR3 is TGCGCCAGCAGCTTGTCTATAACCGGGACTAGCACTGAGACCCAGTACTTC. Its protein is CASSLSITGTSTETQYF. V and J are TRBV5-1 and TRBJ2-5, with 9 bases aligning to TRBD2. Per germline, CDR1 SGHRS and CDR2 YFSETQ. Trimming removed 1 base from V and 5 bases from J; junction bases left unmatched: 12. The length of the CDR3 is 17 residues. The complete variable domain, with remaining parts taken from reference TRBV5-1 and TRBJ2-5, reads KAGVTQTPRYLIKTRGQQVTLSCSPISGHRSVSWYQQTPGQGLQFLFEYFSETQRNKGNFPGRFSGRQFSNSRSEMNVSTLELGDSALYLCASSLSITGTSTETQYFGPGTRLLVL.

At least ten counts were recorded for this clonotype. The gene calls are TRBV7-9 and TRBJ2-1, with a tentative D call TRBD2 (5 bases). The CDR3 sequence is 13 residues long. V shed 10 bases and J shed 8 bases, with 18 bases lying between them. The germline gives CDR1 SEHNR, CDR2 FQNEAQ (reference sequence). This CDR3 is CAMETGMSDEQFF. For the CDR3, the DNA is TGTGCCATGGAAACCGGGATGAGTGATGAGCAGTTCTTC.

This clonotype came up many times. The chain links TRBV7-9 to TRBJ2-1, with a tentative D call TRBD2 (6 bases). The CDR3 length is 15 residues. Looked up from germline, CDR1 is SEHNR and CDR2 is FQNEAQ (reference sequence). V shed 3 bases and J shed 0 bases, with 9 bases lying between them. The DNA for the CDR3 is TGTGCCAGCAGCTTCGGGGGAAGCTCCTACAATGAGCAGTTCTTC. Protein: CASSFGGSSYNEQFF.

This clonotype showed up many times. The chain is built from TRBV7-2 and TRBJ2-1; D is uncertain. Trimming took 0 bases from V and 0 from J, leaving 9 bases between them. Germline-derived CDR1 and CDR2 are SGHTA and FQGNSA. The CDR3 has 16 residues. The CDR3 nucleotides read TGTGCCAGCAGCTTAGCCCCGACGAGCTCCTACAATGAGCAGTTCTTC. Translated, it gives CASSLAPTSSYNEQFF.

The genes are TRBV29-1 and TRBJ2-3, with 8 bases fitting TRBD2. The CDR3 consists of 14 residues. With V trimmed by 5 bases and J by 6 bases, 10 bases remained unmatched. Per the germline V gene, CDR1 is SQVTM and CDR2 is ANQGSEA. CDR3 region: CSVRGTSGVDTQYF. The CDR3 DNA reads TGCAGCGTTAGAGGAACTAGCGGTGTCGATACGCAGTATTTT.